This T cell receptor beta chain was sequenced in a study of cytomegalovirus exposure and HLA in healthy donors. With 6 bases removed from V and 7 bases from J, the gap between germline ends came to 13 bases. Looked up from germline, CDR1 is KGHSH and CDR2 is LQKENI. The CDR3 runs to 13 residues. General study results and limits: Reportedly, diagnosis of cytomegalovirus status by the classifier showed high specificity and sensitivity.

To note about this clone: Its antigen is not identified.

PCR employed 60 Vbeta and 13 Jbeta primers. Sequencing was performed with immunoSEQ multiplex PCR; in TCRdb, only in-frame clones are kept and a portion is missing. This sample has tens of thousands of clones, with 70% to 75% found just once. The chain uses TRBV18 and TRBJ1-5; D gene ambiguous. This TCR came from a woman aged 50 to 60 in good health and CMV-seropositive. The sequenced material came from PBMCs. In DNA form, the CDR3 reads TGTGCCAGCTCGCGGGAACTATACCAGCCCCAGCATTTT. It specifies CASSRELYQPQHF.